What follows are 2 T cell receptor beta chains derived from one specimen sequenced in a study of cytomegalovirus exposure and HLA in healthy donors. Here immunoSEQ multiplex PCR was the method, and the copy in TCRdb shows in-frame clones only, minus some. The sample carries more than 250,000 clones, roughly 91% recorded once. The material sequenced was PBMCs. Every receptor here comes from a young woman in good health and CMV-seronegative.

The rearrangement joins TRBV7-9 to TRBJ1-2, with D possibly TRBD1 on 6 matching bases. V was trimmed by 1 base and J by 5 bases, leaving 11 bases between them. Germline V gives CDR1 SEHNR, CDR2 FQNEAQ (reference sequence). The CDR3 is 14 residues long. This chain's CDR3 is CASSLGPGDYGYTF. The CDR3 coding sequence is TGTGCCAGCAGCTTAGGCCCAGGGGATTATGGCTACACCTTC.

J is TRBJ2-7 and V is TRBV9; TRBD2 might be the D (5 bases). The germline CDR1 and CDR2 sequences are SGDLS and YYNGEE. V lost 1 base to trimming and J lost 6 bases, with 11 bases between them. The CDR3 contains 13 residues. As DNA, the CDR3 is TGTGCCAGCAGCGTACTCGGACGGGGCGAGCAGTACTTC. This codes for CASSVLGRGEQYF.